The clone carrying this T cell receptor (beta chain) showed up many times. Its antigen is as yet unknown. This specimen belongs to a study of Graves' ophthalmopathy and Graves' hyperthyroidism. Study in general: Specimen type is peripheral blood, obtained at initial diagnosis before any treatment.

The hyperthyroidism patients, aged 18 to 65, had been newly diagnosed, with under 2 months' duration. Fresh peripheral blood (about 10 ml) yielded the PBMCs. Study-level results: Blood repertoires reportedly contained most expanded thyroid clonotypes above 0.001 frequency.

TCR beta CDR3 regions were amplified from RNA transcripts. First-round RT-PCR employed HTBI primers, with a second-round multiplex PCR after it. TCRdb ran MiXCR on the multiplex PCR reads and lists one entry per CDR3 protein. The sample holds 400,000 or so distinct CDR3 sequences; roughly 15% are singletons and the top ten take 2% to 3%. The sequenced material came from peripheral blood. This sequence originates from an adult woman with stable Graves' hyperthyroidism.

The CDR3 DNA reads as TGTGCCACCAGCAGAGATTGGGGCATGTCAGTCTCCTACGAGCAGTACTTC. Amino acids: CATSRDWGMSVSYEQYF. This chain connects TRBV15 to TRBJ2-7, with a tentative D call TRBD1 (5 bases). The CDR3 runs to 17 residues. Germline CDR1 reads LNHNV; CDR2 reads YYDKDF (reference sequence). Trimming left V 0 bases short and J 0 bases short, with 15 bases between.